The 18 T cell receptor beta chains below all came from one sample that was sequenced in a study of T cell repertoires in cytomegalovirus infection. TCRdb recomputed calls from the reads with MiXCR, one row per CDR3 protein. In the table there are approximately 500,000 distinct CDR3 sequences, 16% of which are singletons. The sample comprised CD8+ T cells from PBMCs. These receptor sequences come from a human donor in good health (CMV status not recorded). Some clones in this sample may be carry-over from other donors' samples.

Ten or more counts support this clonotype. This chain uses TRBV27 with TRBJ2-7, with TRBD2 identical over 7 bases. Germline CDR1 is MNHEY and CDR2 is SMNVEV (reference sequence). V dropped 6 bases and J dropped 2; count of bases not matched to a gene: 10. The CDR3 runs to 15 residues. CDR3 protein: CASRTDSGTTYEQYF. DNA for the CDR3: TGTGCCAGCAGGACCGACAGCGGGACCACCTACGAGCAGTACTTC.

In its sample, this clonotype was seen many times. The gene calls are TRBV7-8 and TRBJ2-5; D remains ambiguous. Germline lookup yields CDR1 SGHVS and CDR2 FQNEAQ. This CDR3 spans 14 amino acids. Trimming removed 7 bases from V and 0 bases from J, with 12 bases in between. The CDR3 DNA follows: TGTGCCAGCACCACAGAAAGATACCAAGAGACCCAGTACTTC. It codes for CASTTERYQETQYF.

This clonotype was seen ten or more times. The chain joins TRBV12-3 or TRBV12-4 to TRBJ2-7, with D perhaps matching TRBD1 (6 bases). Between the trimmed V and J ends, which lost 7 bases and 0 bases, there was a span of 13 bases. The CDR3 sequence is 14 residues long. The CDR3 bases are TGTGCCAGCACCTATGGGACATCCTCCTACGAGCAGTACTTC. It encodes CASTYGTSSYEQYF.

This clonotype was found a few times. The V and J genes are TRBV19 and TRBJ1-5; D is unclear. The V and J ends lost 1 base and 1 base respectively, with 5 bases between them. The length of the CDR3 is 14 residues. Germline assignment: CDR1 LNHDA and CDR2 SQIVND (reference sequence). CDR3 coding DNA: TGTGCCAGTAGTATAGGTTTGAGCAATCAGCCCCAGCATTTT. Its translation: CASSIGLSNQPQHF.

The table lists this clonotype with many counts. The V gene is TRBV19, the J gene TRBJ1-1; unclear D gene. The length of the CDR3 is 13 residues. Germline-derived CDR1 and CDR2 are LNHDA and SQIVND (reference sequence). Trimming shortened V by 10 bases and J by 0 bases, and 12 bases separated the two germline ends. CDR3 amino acids: CATNNGMNTEAFF. CDR3 nucleotides: TGTGCCACCAACAACGGTATGAACACTGAAGCTTTCTTT.

Only a few counts were recorded for this clonotype. This rearrangement joins TRBV6-5 to TRBJ1-2; 7 bases fit TRBD1. In germline, CDR1 is MNHEY, CDR2 SVGAGI. The length of the CDR3 is 18 residues. V trimming: 0 bases; J trimming: 2 bases; junction bases outside the gene matches: 12. The CDR3 coding sequence is TGTGCCAGCAGTTACTCGAAAAGTGGGGGACAGTTGAACTATGGCTACACCTTC. Protein product: CASSYSKSGGQLNYGYTF.

The table lists this clonotype with a few counts. The chain recombines TRBV9 with TRBJ1-1; D is uncertain. V lost 0 bases and J lost 1, with 10 bases in between. The germline V gene encodes CDR1 SGDLS and CDR2 YYNGEE. The CDR3 spans 15 residues. CDR3 sequence (DNA): TGTGCCAGCAGCGTAGAAGGACGGGAGAACACTGAAGCTTTCTTT. Translating it yields CASSVEGRENTEAFF.

This clonotype was seen at least ten times. This CDR3 reads CASSPPGQAGEQYF. CDR3 DNA sequence: TGTGCCAGTAGTCCCCCCGGACAGGCGGGGGAGCAGTACTTC. This chain joins TRBV19 and TRBJ2-7, with D possibly being TRBD1 (7 bases). With 5 bases removed from V and 7 bases from J, the gap between germline ends came to 18 bases. CDR1 LNHDA and CDR2 SQIVND come from the germline V gene (reference sequence). CDR3 length: 14 amino acids. The full variable domain, rest sourced from reference TRBV19 and TRBJ2-7, is DGGITQSPKYLFRKEGQNVTLSCEQNLNHDAMYWYRQDPGQGLRLIYYSQIVNDFQKGDIAEGYSVSREKKESFPLTVTSAQKNPTAFYLCASSPPGQAGEQYFGPGTRLTVT.

This clonotype has just a few counts. A much larger clone lies one base from this, so it may be a read error. Since the CDR3 does not end with the conserved phenylalanine or tryptophan, this likely comes from a read error. The rearrangement joins TRBV7-8 to TRBJ2-1; 11 bases map to TRBD1. CDR1 and CDR2 from the germline V gene are SGHVS and FQNEAQ. Losses at the gene ends were 4 bases for V and 8 bases for J; bases not matched to a gene: 16. The CDR3 totals 18 residues. CDR3 coding DNA: TGTGCCAGCAGCTCGCCCCTCAGGACAGGGGGCTACGGTGATGAGCAGTTCTTA. Its protein product is CASSSPLRTGGYGDEQFL.

As for this clonotype: It may be a read error: a sequence one base away is much more abundant. This chain uses TRBV6-1 with TRBJ1-1; weak D call: TRBD1 (6 bases). The CDR3 loop spans 15 amino acids. Germline V gene sequence: CDR1 MNHNS, CDR2 SASEGT. CDR3: CASSEVGGGGTEASF. Written as DNA, the CDR3 is TGTGCCAGCAGTGAAGTAGGAGGGGGGGGCACTGAAGCTTCCTTT.

A word on this clonotype: A read error is possible here, since a much larger clone lies one base away. The chain is built from TRBV6-5 and TRBJ1-1; the D gene is possibly TRBD1 (6 bases). Germline V gives CDR1 MNHEY, CDR2 SVGAGI. There are 14 residues in the CDR3. V shed 6 bases and J shed 6 bases, with 17 bases lying between them. In DNA, the CDR3 is TGTGCCAGCAGAATAACGACAGGAGGGGCTGAAGCTTTCTTT. This codes for CASRITTGGAEAFF.

Many counts were recorded for this clonotype. The rearrangement uses TRBV25-1 and TRBJ2-7; D may be TRBD2 (6 bases). V gave up 4 bases and J gave up 2 bases, with 12 bases separating them. Germline CDR1 reads MGHDK; CDR2 reads SYGVNS. This CDR3 spans 14 amino acids. CDR3 loop: CASSGGTNTYEQYF. CDR3 DNA sequence: TGTGCCAGCAGTGGCGGGACCAATACCTACGAGCAGTACTTC.

In this sample, this clonotype turned up many times. CDR3 region: CASSSTGGTYGYTF. As DNA, the CDR3 is TGTGCCAGCAGCTCGACAGGGGGAACCTATGGCTACACCTTC. The chain joins TRBV5-6 to TRBJ1-2, with 9 nucleotides matching TRBD1. Germline CDR1 and CDR2: SGHDT and YYEEEE. With V trimmed by 3 bases and J by 4 bases, 4 bases remained unmatched. This CDR3 region has 14 residues.

This clonotype was observed at least ten times. The gene calls are TRBV7-9 and TRBJ1-1; 8 positions agree with TRBD1. The germline gives CDR1 SEHNR, CDR2 FQNEAQ (reference sequence). J was trimmed by 1 base and V by 5 bases; bases with no gene match: 3. This CDR3 has 14 residues. CDR3 in DNA: TGTGCCAGCAGCACGGGACAGGCGAACACTGAAGCTTTCTTT. This codes for CASSTGQANTEAFF.

As for this clonotype: Possible read error: a much larger clone is one base away. The chain combines TRBV6-5 with TRBJ2-7; a weak D match, TRBD2 (5 bases). The CDR3 is 13 amino acids. Trimming took 0 bases from V and 9 from J, leaving 12 bases between them. The germline CDR1 and CDR2 sequences are MNHEY and SVGAGI. CDR3 region: CASSYSRVGVQYF. DNA for the CDR3: TGTGCCAGCAGTTACTCGAGGGTCGGGGTGCAGTACTTC.

This clonotype came up many times. The chain combines TRBV7-2 with TRBJ2-1, with TRBD2 as a possible D gene (5 bases). From germline, CDR1 is SGHTA and CDR2 FQGNSA. V was cut by 2 bases and J by 7 bases, with 12 bases left in between. This CDR3 is 14 amino acids long. The CDR3 spells CASSLQLTGNEQFF. The CDR3 bases are TGTGCCAGCAGCTTACAGCTGACGGGGAATGAGCAGTTCTTC.

This clonotype has at least ten counts. The rearrangement uses TRBV12-3 or TRBV12-4 and TRBJ2-7; D is uncertain. CDR3 length: 16 amino acids. Trimming shortened V by 7 bases and J by 6 bases, and 25 bases separated the two germline ends. The CDR3 nucleotides read TGTGCCAGCACCTTAGGACGAGCGCTATTGATCTCCGAGCAGTACTTC. Translation: CASTLGRALLISEQYF.

The chain recombines TRBV28 with TRBJ2-7, with 7 positions matching TRBD1. J was trimmed by 2 bases and V by 6 bases; bases with no gene match: 13. CDR1 is MDHEN, CDR2 SYDVKM, per germline. CDR3 size: 16 residues. The CDR3 nucleotides read TGTGCCAGCAGCCCGTTTCAGGGGGTGAGCGCCTACGAGCAGTACTTC. This encodes CASSPFQGVSAYEQYF. Using reference TRBV28 and TRBJ2-7 for the parts outside the CDR3, the full variable domain is DVKVTQSSRYLVKRTGEKVFLECVQDMDHENMFWYRQDPGLGLRLIYFSYDVKMKEKGDIPEGYSVSREKKERFSLILESASTNQTSMYLCASSPFQGVSAYEQYFGPGTRLTVT.